The present TCR beta chain was sequenced within a study of blood T cells in healthy people across ages. This clonotype was seen many times. Trimming took 6 bases from V and 11 from J, leaving 8 bases between them. This CDR3 contains 11 residues. CDR1 and CDR2 from the germline V gene are MNHEY and SVGEGT. For the second PCR, which ran for roughly 6 to 11 cycles, a sample-barcoded 5' primer and a J-beta primer mix were used. TCRdb re-derived calls from the 5' RACE reads in MiXCR, one entry per CDR3 protein. In the table there are around 870,000 distinct CDR3 sequences, around 26% of which are singletons.

The material sequenced was blood. This TCR came from a woman of 80 years or more in good health. The gene calls are TRBV6-2 or TRBV6-3 and TRBJ1-6; D remains unclear. CDR3: CASSSRPPLHF. The CDR3 nucleotides are TGTGCCAGCAGCTCCAGGCCACCCCTCCACTTT.